This TCR beta chain originates from a study of beta chain features in type 1 diabetes. Overall study context: Sorted cells numbering 107,917,701 were examined across all samples. General observations from the study: Diminished insertions and augmented deletions at VDJ junctions characterized type 1 diabetes patients. It was possible that PCR favored shorter templates, equally so in patients and controls. Resolution of whether HLA type affects TCRB rearrangement was not achieved here. There was a moderate but significant shortening of TCRB CDR3s in all four CD4+ subsets of Type 1 diabetes patients.

This clone was seen only a few times. Antigen unknown. Isolated RNA was reverse transcribed in full, so expressed TCRB transcripts were sequenced. Data came from immunoSEQ multiplex PCR; TCRdb stores just in-frame clones and leaves some out. The sample has 160,000 or so clones; just over 8% are singletons. Source material: central memory CD4+ T cells from blood. The TCR sequence derives from a woman aged 18-29 years with type 1 diabetes.

The CDR3 DNA follows: TGTGCCAGCAGCAAAAGCAGGTGCTACGAGCAGTACTTC. Its translation: CASSKSRCYEQYF. The rearrangement uses TRBV21-1 and TRBJ2-7; the table's D call TRBD1 went unverified against the DNA. TRBV21-1 is given as a pseudogene. The CDR3 runs 13 residues.